This TCR beta chain came from a study of blood T cells in healthy people across ages. Study-wide results and caveats: No conclusive comparison of naive versus antigen-experienced cells was possible with unsorted PBMCs. Naive T cell percentage and TCR beta diversity correlated strongly.

V shed 5 bases and J shed 5 bases, with 10 bases lying between them. This CDR3 spans 12 amino acids. There are many counts of this clonotype. The target antigen is unknown. Each of the donors had roughly 9.7 milliliters of peripheral blood drawn into EDTA-treated Vacutainer tubes. Using a J-beta primer mix together with a sample-barcoded 5' primer, a second PCR was run for about 6 to 12 cycles. TCRdb processed the 5' RACE reads anew with MiXCR; each CDR3 protein has one entry. The data show hundreds of thousands of distinct CDR3 sequences, roughly 49% seen once. The TCR was taken from a woman aged 55-70 years in good health. Sequencing input: blood. The V gene is TRBV12-3 or TRBV12-4, the J gene TRBJ2-7; possible D gene TRBD1, 5 bases. This chain's CDR3 is CASSPDSHEQYF. CDR3 sequence (DNA): TGTGCCAGCAGTCCCGACAGCCACGAGCAGTACTTC.